The clone carrying this T cell receptor (beta chain) turned up a few times. Its antigen is unknown. All of the isolated RNA was reverse transcribed, so expressed TCRB transcripts were sequenced. Some clones are missing from TCRdb's copy, which holds only in-frame ones; the method was immunoSEQ multiplex PCR. The table shows some 360,000 clones, with around a tenth occurring only once. The sample originates from a study of beta chain features in type 1 diabetes. Whole-study context: Regarding age, gender and cell yields, patients proved similar to healthy donors. The samples had 85 million to 130 million sorted cells examined in all.

The study, taken as a whole, reports: Significant though moderate, a shortening of TCRB CDR3s appeared in all four CD4+ subsets of Type 1 diabetes patients. Patients with type 1 diabetes showed fewer VDJ junction insertions and more deletions.

Sorting of CD4+ naive, central memory, regulatory and stem cell-like memory cells was performed via CD45RO/CCR7/CD25/CD127/CD95/CD27. The TCR originated in a young man with type 1 diabetes. The sample was central memory CD4+ T cells from blood.

CDR3 sequence (DNA): TGTGCCAGCAGCATCCGGGACGGATACTCTGGAAACACCATATATTTT. It encodes CASSIRDGYSGNTIYF. This sequence joins TRBV7-8 and TRBJ1-3; D is perhaps TRBD1 (5 bases). Germline V gives CDR1 SGHVS, CDR2 FQNEAQ. The CDR3 runs to 16 residues. With 5 bases removed from V and 0 bases from J, the gap between germline ends came to 14 bases.